This T cell receptor beta chain is drawn from a study of T cells in Graves' hyperthyroidism and ophthalmopathy. Study-wide findings and caveats: Classification by a 13 V-J model distinguished ophthalmopathy from stable hyperthyroidism. Most thyroid clonotypes that were expanded above 0.001 also turned up in blood. In validation, the model predicted ophthalmopathy. These predictions came a median about 6.5 months before onset.

This clonotype has a count of ten or more. Its specificity is not known. There were TCR beta CDR3 regions amplified from RNA transcripts. Primed by the HTBI set, a first-round RT-PCR was run on the TCR CDR3. TCRdb fed the multiplex PCR reads into MiXCR, producing one record per CDR3 protein. The data contain 250,000 to 300,000 distinct CDR3 sequences, 13% of them seen just once; the ten biggest clones take up 6.5% to 10%. The blood was taken when hyperthyroidism was first diagnosed, before any ophthalmopathy symptoms showed up. V was clipped by 5 bases and J by 2 bases, with 14 bases between them. The CDR3 is 15 residues long. Germline V gives CDR1 SEHNR, CDR2 FQNEAQ (reference sequence).

The chain combines TRBV7-9 with TRBJ2-3, with a possible D match to TRBD2 (6 bases). The clonotype comes from a woman aged 30 to 39 with Graves' hyperthyroidism that later progressed to Graves' ophthalmopathy. Sequenced sample: blood. CDR3: CASSTTSLDTDTQYF. CDR3 DNA: TGTGCCAGCAGCACCACTAGCCTCGACACAGATACGCAGTATTTT.